This T cell receptor beta chain was obtained from a study of blood T cell dynamics during melanoma immunotherapy. On the study more broadly: Patients with metastatic melanoma got pembrolizumab or nivolumab-ipilimumab as first-line care.

Germline V gene data show CDR1 as GTSNPN and CDR2 as SVGIG (reference sequence). Between the trimmed V and J ends, which lost 2 bases and 1 base, there was a span of 15 bases. This CDR3 has 16 residues. Sequencing was performed with immunoSEQ multiplex PCR; in TCRdb, only in-frame clones are kept and a portion is missing. Of 11,000 or so clones in the sample, 70% to 90% were seen once. This clone was recorded only once. The time point was: week 3, after first cycle of checkpoint inhibitor. Response was assessed by RECIST 1.1 at 12 weeks, except two rapid progressors. The chain is built from TRBV30 and TRBJ1-3; TRBD1 is a possible D gene (5 bases). Sequencing was performed on blood, taken from a patient treated with checkpoint blockade. The sequence came from a human donor with melanoma. The CDR3 nucleotides are TGTGCCTGGAGTCCCAGGGACCCCCCTTCTGGAAACACCATATATTTT. The encoded protein is CAWSPRDPPSGNTIYF.